Listed below are T cell receptor beta chains from one sample, sequenced in a study of CD8+ T cells in alopecia areata. Some clones are missing from TCRdb's copy, which holds only in-frame ones; the method was immunoSEQ multiplex PCR. The sample contains under 300,000 clones, about 60% of which appear only once. The sequencing here drew on CD4+ T cells sorted from blood, taken between weeks 51 and 54, from a patient treated with tofacitinib. These receptors came from a human donor with alopecia areata. Each CDR3 is given with its conserved first and last residue. Each record gives: CDR3 length, V gene, clone size, D gene, J gene, CDR3 DNA, CDR3 protein. A D gene is named only where the DNA matches it firmly. The size of a clone is reported for some rows only, either as once, few or many, or as a class for expanded clones.

len: 12; v_gene: TRBV6-5; abundance: NA; d_gene: NA; j_gene: TRBJ1-2; CDR3nt: TGTGCCAGCTCACGGGGGTACTATGGCTACACCTTC; CDR3aa: CASSRGYYGYTF
len: 15; v_gene: TRBV15; abundance: NA; d_gene: NA; j_gene: TRBJ1-2; CDR3nt: TGTGCCACCAGCCCCCGGCAGGGCGGAGTGGAAGGCTACACCTTC; CDR3aa: CATSPRQGGVEGYTF
len: 12; v_gene: TRBV5-6; abundance: NA; d_gene: NA; j_gene: TRBJ2-1; CDR3nt: TGTGCCAGCAGCTCGACCTACAATGAGCAGTTCTTC; CDR3aa: CASSSTYNEQFF
len: 13; v_gene: TRBV29-1; abundance: few; d_gene: NA; j_gene: TRBJ1-2; CDR3nt: TGCAGCGTTCTGGGGTCGGAGAACTATGGCTACACCTTC; CDR3aa: CSVLGSENYGYTF
len: 14; v_gene: TRBV5-1; abundance: NA; d_gene: NA; j_gene: TRBJ1-6; CDR3nt: TGCGCCAGCAGCGCCGACAGCCGAGAATCACCCCTCCACTTT; CDR3aa: CASSADSRESPLHF
len: 14; v_gene: TRBV6-5; abundance: once; d_gene: TRBD1; j_gene: TRBJ2-2; CDR3nt: TGTGCCAGCAGATGGGACAGGCTCCCCGGGGAGCTGTTTTTT; CDR3aa: CASRWDRLPGELFF
len: 14; v_gene: TRBV7-9; abundance: few; d_gene: NA; j_gene: TRBJ1-5; CDR3nt: TGTGCCAGCAGCTTTGGACAGAGCAATCAGCCCCAGCATTTT; CDR3aa: CASSFGQSNQPQHF
len: 13; v_gene: TRBV30; abundance: once; d_gene: TRBD2; j_gene: TRBJ2-3; CDR3nt: TGTGCCTGGAGTCCCTTGGGGGGGGATACGCAGTATTTT; CDR3aa: CAWSPLGGDTQYF
len: 17; v_gene: TRBV5-4; abundance: NA; d_gene: NA; j_gene: TRBJ2-3; CDR3nt: TGTGCCAGCAGCTTGGGTGGACTCCGCCGTGGCACAGATACGCAGTATTTT; CDR3aa: CASSLGGLRRGTDTQYF
len: 16; v_gene: TRBV5-1; abundance: NA; d_gene: NA; j_gene: TRBJ2-3; CDR3nt: TGCGCCAGCAGCTCGGCGGGGACACCCCACACAGATACGCAGTATTTT; CDR3aa: CASSSAGTPHTDTQYF
len: 15; v_gene: TRBV6-5; abundance: NA; d_gene: TRBD1; j_gene: TRBJ2-1; CDR3nt: TGTGCCAGCAGTCCCTTGGGGGACAGCTACAATGAGCAGTTCTTC; CDR3aa: CASSPLGDSYNEQFF
len: 13; v_gene: TRBV5-1; abundance: NA; d_gene: NA; j_gene: TRBJ1-6; CDR3nt: TGCGCCAGCAGCCAACAGGACCTTTCACCCCTCCACTTT; CDR3aa: CASSQQDLSPLHF
len: 16; v_gene: TRBV5-6; abundance: NA; d_gene: NA; j_gene: TRBJ2-2; CDR3nt: TGTGCCAGCAGCTTGGGACGGCGGGGAAACACCGGGGAGCTGTTTTTT; CDR3aa: CASSLGRRGNTGELFF
len: 15; v_gene: TRBV27; abundance: few; d_gene: TRBD2; j_gene: TRBJ2-1; CDR3nt: TGTGCCAGCAGTCCCACAGCGGGGGCCTACAATGAGCAGTTCTTC; CDR3aa: CASSPTAGAYNEQFF
len: 18; v_gene: TRBV4-3; abundance: NA; d_gene: TRBD2; j_gene: TRBJ2-2; CDR3nt: TGCGCCAGCAGCCATTTACCGGGAGGGGCATCGAACACCGGGGAGCTGTTTTTT; CDR3aa: CASSHLPGGASNTGELFF
len: 13; v_gene: TRBV6-5; abundance: NA; d_gene: NA; j_gene: TRBJ2-7; CDR3nt: TGTGCCAGCAGTTATGGCAGGCCCTACGAGCAGTACTTC; CDR3aa: CASSYGRPYEQYF
len: 15; v_gene: TRBV27; abundance: once; d_gene: TRBD2; j_gene: TRBJ2-1; CDR3nt: TGTGCCACCGGGACTAGCGGGGGGGCCGTCAATGAGCAGTTCTTC; CDR3aa: CATGTSGGAVNEQFF
len: 13; v_gene: TRBV25-1; abundance: few; d_gene: NA; j_gene: TRBJ2-5; CDR3nt: TGTGCCAGCAGCGTCGGGGTACAAGAGACCCAGTACTTC; CDR3aa: CASSVGVQETQYF
len: 16; v_gene: TRBV9; abundance: few; d_gene: TRBD1; j_gene: TRBJ2-7; CDR3nt: TGTGCCAGCAGCCACCATATGAGGACAGGGGGCCACGAGCAGTACTTC; CDR3aa: CASSHHMRTGGHEQYF
len: 15; v_gene: TRBV7-2; abundance: NA; d_gene: NA; j_gene: TRBJ1-6; CDR3nt: TGTGCCAGCAACCCCACGGGACGCCGTGATTCACCCCTCCACTTT; CDR3aa: CASNPTGRRDSPLHF
len: 14; v_gene: TRBV2; abundance: NA; d_gene: NA; j_gene: TRBJ1-1; CDR3nt: TGTGCCAGCAGTGGCATAGTACGCGGCGCTGAAGCTTTCTTT; CDR3aa: CASSGIVRGAEAFF
len: 13; v_gene: TRBV27; abundance: NA; d_gene: NA; j_gene: TRBJ2-6; CDR3nt: TGTGCCAGCAGGGTCTCTGGGGCCAACGTCCTGACTTTC; CDR3aa: CASRVSGANVLTF
len: 13; v_gene: TRBV6-5; abundance: NA; d_gene: NA; j_gene: TRBJ2-7; CDR3nt: TGTGCCAGCGGGGGTGCCTCGGGCTACGAGCAGTACTTC; CDR3aa: CASGGASGYEQYF
len: 15; v_gene: TRBV6-1; abundance: NA; d_gene: TRBD2; j_gene: TRBJ2-5; CDR3nt: TGTGCCAGCAGTGAAGTTGCGGGAGCACAAGAGACCCAGTACTTC; CDR3aa: CASSEVAGAQETQYF
len: 16; v_gene: TRBV7-9; abundance: NA; d_gene: NA; j_gene: TRBJ2-1; CDR3nt: TGTGCCAGCAGCCCGAAGGGAGCGGGTTCTTACGGTGAGCAGTTCTTC; CDR3aa: CASSPKGAGSYGEQFF
len: 11; v_gene: TRBV20-1; abundance: NA; d_gene: NA; j_gene: TRBJ2-7; CDR3nt: TGCAGTGCTAGGGGGCGCTACGAGCAGTACTTC; CDR3aa: CSARGRYEQYF
len: 16; v_gene: TRBV11-1; abundance: NA; d_gene: TRBD2; j_gene: TRBJ2-2; CDR3nt: TGTGCCAGCAGCGTCACTAGCGGGGGCGGTAGGGAGGAGCTGTTTTTT; CDR3aa: CASSVTSGGGREELFF
len: 15; v_gene: TRBV2; abundance: once; d_gene: TRBD1; j_gene: TRBJ1-1; CDR3nt: TGTGCCAGCACCGACAGGGCCTACAAGAACACTGAAGCTTTCTTT; CDR3aa: CASTDRAYKNTEAFF
len: 13; v_gene: TRBV18; abundance: NA; d_gene: NA; j_gene: TRBJ1-1; CDR3nt: TGTGCCAGCTCACAGGGGAGGAACACTGAAGCTTTCTTT; CDR3aa: CASSQGRNTEAFF